This T cell receptor (beta chain) was documented in a study of cytomegalovirus exposure and HLA in healthy donors. Germline-derived CDR1 and CDR2 are SGHVS and FNYEAQ. The length of the CDR3 is 15 residues. The V end was cut by 1 base, the J end by 2 bases, with 12 bases between. Profiled with immunoSEQ multiplex PCR; TCRdb holds only in-frame clones, not every one. Of 65,000 to 75,000 clones in the sample, around 96% were seen once. The chain uses TRBV7-6 and TRBJ2-7; possible D gene TRBD2, 6 bases. The sequencing input was PBMCs. The TCR was taken from a woman younger than 35 in good health and CMV-seropositive. Here the CDR3 reads CASSLEGGVPYEQYF. CDR3 sequence (DNA): TGTGCCAGCAGCTTAGAGGGCGGGGTGCCCTACGAGCAGTACTTC. The variable domain in full, completed from reference TRBV7-6 and TRBJ2-7, reads GAGVSQSPRYKVTKRGQDVALRCDPISGHVSLYWYRQALGQGPEFLTYFNYEAQQDKSGLPNDRFSAERPEGSISTLTIQRTEQRDSAMYRCASSLEGGVPYEQYFGPGTRLTVT.